The 18 T cell receptor beta chains below come from one sample, sequenced in a study of control samples from healthy donors and cancer patients. Sequencing used immunoSEQ multiplex PCR; TCRdb keeps in-frame clones, though not all of them. The table shows around 58,000 clones, with approximately 86% occurring only once. The sample comprised blood. Every receptor here comes from a man aged 50-59 years in good health.

V and J are TRBV28 and TRBJ1-3; 9 bases align to TRBD1. Per germline, CDR1 MDHEN and CDR2 SYDVKM. The CDR3 spans 15 residues. V gave up 7 bases and J gave up 4 bases; unmatched junction bases: 8. CDR3 DNA sequence: TGTGCCAGCACCTGGACCGGGACAGGGGGAAACACCATATATTTT. Its protein product is CASTWTGTGGNTIYF.

This clone was seen only a few times. This rearrangement joins TRBV29-1 to TRBJ2-2, with TRBD1 as a possible D gene (6 bases). The CDR3 sequence is 13 residues long. V gave up 6 bases and J gave up 5 bases, with 13 bases separating them. Germline values: CDR1 SQVTM, CDR2 ANQGSEA. CDR3 amino acids: CSVQGSWTGELFF. In DNA, the CDR3 is TGCAGCGTACAGGGTAGCTGGACCGGGGAGCTGTTTTTT.

The CDR3 sequence is CASSGTPGAGNTIYF. The DNA of the CDR3 is TGTGCCAGCAGCGGAACACCAGGGGCTGGAAACACCATATATTTT. V is TRBV7-2 and J is TRBJ1-3, with D possibly matching TRBD1 (6 bases). The germline V and J ends were trimmed by 5 bases and 2 bases, with 13 bases remaining between them. The CDR3 is 15 amino acids. The V gene's germline CDR1 is SGHTA and CDR2 FQGNSA.

The gene calls are TRBV7-2 and TRBJ2-3; 7 positions match TRBD2. The CDR3 has 14 residues. Germline V gene sequence: CDR1 SGHTA, CDR2 FQGNSA. The trim removed 7 bases at V and 3 bases at J, leaving 7 bases unmatched. CDR3 sequence reads: CASTRAGLTDTQYF. The DNA for the CDR3 is TGTGCCAGCACGAGAGCGGGATTGACAGATACGCAGTATTTT.

This clone showed up just a few times. The CDR3 sequence is CASRSTPGQGGDTQYF. The CDR3, as DNA: TGTGCCAGCAGGTCTACTCCGGGACAGGGTGGCGATACGCAGTATTTT. The chain employs TRBV2 and TRBJ2-3, with 9 bases fitting TRBD1. Germline V gene data show CDR1 as SNHLY and CDR2 as FYNNEI. The CDR3 sequence is 16 residues long. Trimming took 6 bases from V and 6 from J; bases not matched to a gene: 13.

The V gene is TRBV30, the J gene TRBJ2-5; TRBD2 matches 8 bases. The CDR3 runs to 15 residues. CDR1 GTSNPN and CDR2 SVGIG come from the germline V gene (reference sequence). The trim removed 3 bases at V and 4 bases at J, leaving 10 bases unmatched. CDR3 in amino acids: CAWSRRGGVGETQYF. The CDR3 DNA reads as TGTGCCTGGAGCCGACGGGGGGGCGTAGGAGAGACCCAGTACTTC. Full variable domain (remainder filled in from reference TRBV30 and TRBJ2-5): SQTIHQWPATLVQPVGSPLSLECTVEGTSNPNLYWYRQAAGRGLQLLFYSVGIGQISSEVPQNLSASRPQDRQFILSSKKLLLSDSGFYLCAWSRRGGVGETQYFGPGTRLLVL.

This rearrangement joins TRBV28 to TRBJ2-7, with D hard to call. Trimming took off 4 bases at V and 7 bases at J, with 11 bases between the two ends. The CDR3 sequence is 12 residues long. CDR1 MDHEN and CDR2 SYDVKM come from the germline V gene. CDR3 DNA: TGTGCCAGCAGTTCCTATGGCCGGGAGCAGTACTTC. Its protein product is CASSSYGREQYF.

DNA of the CDR3: TGTGCCAGCAGTATATGGACGGATGAAAAACTGTTTTTT. Protein: CASSIWTDEKLFF. The chain couples TRBV27 to TRBJ1-4; D is undetermined. The V and J ends lost 5 bases and 6 bases respectively, with 10 bases between them. The CDR3 runs to 13 residues. Germline V lookup: CDR1 MNHEY, CDR2 SMNVEV (reference sequence).

In its sample, this clone was seen a few times. This chain uses TRBV4-1 with TRBJ1-2, with D unclear. The germline CDR1 and CDR2 sequences are MGHRA and YSYEKL. Deletions cut 2 bases from V and 4 bases from J, with 17 bases between. The CDR3 is 16 residues long. CDR3: CASSQPDMGSAYGYTF. The CDR3 DNA follows: TGCGCCAGCAGCCAACCCGACATGGGGTCGGCCTATGGCTACACCTTC.

This chain joins TRBV20-1 and TRBJ2-5; D is undetermined. Trimming shortened V by 4 bases and J by 5 bases, and 8 bases separated the two germline ends. This CDR3 is built from 11 residues. In germline, CDR1 is DFQATT, CDR2 SNEGSKA (reference sequence). CDR3 amino acids: CSAMVLETQYF. For the CDR3, the DNA is TGCAGTGCTATGGTACTCGAGACCCAGTACTTC.

V and J are TRBV18 and TRBJ2-7; possible D gene TRBD2, 5 bases. CDR3 length: 15 amino acids. Trimming left V 6 bases short and J 0 bases short, with 15 bases between. CDR1 and CDR2 from the germline V gene are KGHSH and LQKENI. The CDR3 here is CASSPGAETSYEQYF. The CDR3 DNA follows: TGTGCCAGCTCTCCTGGAGCGGAGACCTCCTACGAGCAGTACTTC.

Turning to this clone: The sample carries other DNA sequences with the same CDR3. The rearrangement joins TRBV27 to TRBJ2-7; D uncertain. The CDR3 is 12 amino acids. Trimming removed 3 bases from V and 6 bases from J, with 9 bases in between. Germline CDR1 is MNHEY and CDR2 is SMNVEV (reference sequence). CDR3 sequence: CASSFGSGEQYF. The CDR3 nucleotides are TGTGCCAGCAGTTTTGGGTCGGGCGAGCAGTACTTC.

This sequence joins TRBV11-2 and TRBJ2-3; no definite D call. Germline loops: CDR1 SGHAT, CDR2 FQNNGV. This CDR3 comprises 12 residues. V lost 4 bases and J lost 5, with 7 bases in between. The CDR3 sequence: CASSSLGDTQYF. CDR3 sequence (DNA): TGTGCCAGCAGCTCCTTAGGAGATACGCAGTATTTT.

The chain employs TRBV6-4 and TRBJ2-7; D is possibly TRBD2 (6 bases). V was shortened by 7 bases and J by 7 bases, with 29 bases between the two germline ends. The CDR3 runs to 17 residues. Germline CDR1 MRHNA, CDR2 SNTAGT. CDR3 in amino acids: CASTTRLGLAEEKEQYF. The CDR3 bases are TGTGCCAGCACTACACGCCTCGGGTTAGCGGAAGAGAAAGAGCAGTACTTC.

The V and J genes are TRBV7-8 and TRBJ1-1; the D is unclear. The CDR3 is made up of 14 amino acids. CDR1 SGHVS and CDR2 FQNEAQ come from the germline V gene. V lost 3 bases, J lost 4 bases, and 12 bases lay in between. The DNA for the CDR3 is TGTGCCAGCAGCTTCCAAGACCAGGCCACTGAAGCTTTCTTT. Its translation is CASSFQDQATEAFF.

The rearrangement links TRBV28 to TRBJ1-2; possible D gene TRBD1, 5 bases. In germline, CDR1 is MDHEN, CDR2 SYDVKM. The CDR3 totals 15 residues. Trimming removed 2 bases from V and 3 bases from J, with 13 bases in between. CDR3 DNA: TGTGCCAGCAGTTTAGGCCAGGGAGGATACTATGGCTACACCTTC. As protein: CASSLGQGGYYGYTF.

V is TRBV4-1 and J is TRBJ2-3; D gene unclear. Germline V gene data show CDR1 as MGHRA and CDR2 as YSYEKL. The CDR3 runs to 14 residues. The V gene lost 0 bases and the J gene lost 2 bases, with 6 bases spanning the gap. CDR3 sequence: CASSQERSTDTQYF. CDR3 nucleotides: TGCGCCAGCAGCCAAGAGCGGTCCACAGATACGCAGTATTTT.

This rearrangement joins TRBV3-1 (or the pseudogene TRBV3-2) to TRBJ1-1; D possibly corresponds to TRBD1 (5 bases). Trimming pared 3 bases from V and 7 bases from J, leaving 9 bases between. The CDR3 sequence is 12 residues long. CDR1 and CDR2 (germline): LGHDT, YNNKEL (reference sequence). The CDR3 DNA follows: TGTGCCAGCAGCCAGACAGACCGTGAAGCTTTCTTT. Translated, it gives CASSQTDREAFF.